A selection of T cell receptor beta chains follows, all from one sample in a study of shared clonotypes between healthy human individuals. Method: immunoSEQ multiplex PCR; TCRdb's copy keeps in-frame clones and lacks some. Here the sample spans about 2.4 million clones, approximately 93% being singletons. Sequencing was performed on naive CD4+ T cells from PBMCs. These receptors all stem from a young man in good health. Some clones in this sample may be carry-over from other donors' samples. Each CDR3 is given with its conserved first and last residue. A D gene is named only where the DNA matches it firmly. Clone size is not always given. Where it is, it says once, few, many or a class for expanded clones.

j_call clone_size d_call v_call cdr3_nt cdr3_aa
TRBJ2-5 . TRBD2 TRBV5-1 TGCGCCAGCAGCTGGGCTAGCGGGGACCAAGAGACCCAGTACTTC CASSWASGDQETQYF
TRBJ1-1 . . TRBV27 TGTGCCAGCAGCTTAAGGACGATGAACACTGAAGCTTTCTTT CASSLRTMNTEAFF
TRBJ2-7 . TRBD2 TRBV27 TGTGCCAGCAGTGCCTCGACTAGCGGGAGTGGGGAGCAGTACTTC CASSASTSGSGEQYF
TRBJ1-5 . . TRBV28 TGTGCCAGCAGTTTACCTACAGGGAAGGGCAATCAGCCCCAGCATTTT CASSLPTGKGNQPQHF
TRBJ2-7 . TRBD2 TRBV6-6 TGTGCCAGCAGTAACCCAGCGGGAGACTACGAGCAGTACTTC CASSNPAGDYEQYF
TRBJ2-2 . . TRBV2 TGTGCCAGCAAGGTCAGGGCTGACGCCGGGGAGCTGTTTTTT CASKVRADAGELFF
TRBJ2-5 . TRBD1 TRBV7-3 TGTGCCAGCAGCTTCGGGACAGAAGAGACCCAGTACTTC CASSFGTEETQYF
TRBJ2-1 . . TRBV6-1 TGTGCCAGCAGTGAACCGGGCAGACCCCCGAATCATGAGCAGTTCTTC CASSEPGRPPNHEQFF
TRBJ1-2 . . TRBV28 TGTGCCAGCAGTGCCAAAATGAGCTATGGCTACACCTTC CASSAKMSYGYTF
TRBJ1-5 . TRBD1 TRBV19 TGTGCCAGTAGTCTGGGATGGGACAGGGGGAGCAATCAGCCCCAGCATTTT CASSLGWDRGSNQPQHF
TRBJ1-3 . . TRBV28 TGTGCCAGCAGTTTAGGAGCGGGAAACACCATATATTTT CASSLGAGNTIYF
TRBJ1-2 . TRBD1 TRBV5-6 TGTGCCAGCAGCTTGGGGACAGGGGGAGCGTATGGCTACACCTTC CASSLGTGGAYGYTF
TRBJ2-6 . TRBD1 TRBV7-8 TGTGCCAGCAGCTTGACAGGGGATTACCCAAATTCTGGGGCCAACGTCCTGACTTTC CASSLTGDYPNSGANVLTF
TRBJ1-5 . TRBD1 TRBV5-1 TGCGCCAGCAGCCCGGGACAGGGTCGGCCCCAGCATTTT CASSPGQGRPQHF
TRBJ2-7 . . TRBV15 TGTGCCACCAGCAGAGGTAGGGTTGAGGAGCAGTACTTC CATSRGRVEEQYF
TRBJ1-2 . TRBD1 TRBV7-6 TGTGCCAGCAGCTCACAGGACAGGGCTCTTGGAGGCTACACCTTC CASSSQDRALGGYTF
TRBJ2-1 . . TRBV7-2 TGTGCCAGCAGCTTAGGAGGGCGGCAGTTCTTC CASSLGGRQFF
TRBJ1-2 . . TRBV7-9 TGTGCCAGCAGCTTCCAGGGGTTTGATGGCTACACCTTC CASSFQGFDGYTF
TRBJ1-3 . . TRBV7-9 TGTGCCAGCAGCTCTGGCGCCACTGGGAAAAACACCATATATTTT CASSSGATGKNTIYF
TRBJ1-1 . . TRBV18 TGTGCCAGCTCACCACCGTGGGGGGCTGGGACTGAAGCTTTCTTT CASSPPWGAGTEAFF
TRBJ2-1 . TRBD1 TRBV29-1 TGCAGCGTCGCACGGGACAGGGGCTACAATGAGCAGTTCTTC CSVARDRGYNEQFF
TRBJ2-2 . TRBD2 TRBV7-3 TGTGCCAGCAGCAGAGGGACTAGCGACCCCCCCGGGGAGCTGTTTTTT CASSRGTSDPPGELFF
TRBJ2-5 . . TRBV29-1 TGCAGCGTTGAAAGGGGAAGACAGGAGACCCAGTACTTC CSVERGRQETQYF
TRBJ2-1 . . TRBV20-1 TGCAGTGCGGTAAACAATGAGCAGTTCTTC CSAVNNEQFF
TRBJ1-5 . . TRBV2 TGTGCCAGCGCGGTCGGGAGAACCAATCAGCCCCAGCATTTT CASAVGRTNQPQHF
TRBJ2-1 . . TRBV18 TGTGCCAGCTCACCATATACGGTGCCAAGCGAGCAGTTCTTC CASSPYTVPSEQFF
TRBJ2-6 . TRBD1 TRBV30 TGTGCCTGGAGTGTAGACAGGGTTATCTCTGGGGCCAACGTCCTGACTTTC CAWSVDRVISGANVLTF
TRBJ2-2 few TRBD1 TRBV7-2 TGTGCCAGCAGCTTATTCCGGGACAGGTCAACCGGGGAGCTGTTTTTT CASSLFRDRSTGELFF
TRBJ2-3 . TRBD2 TRBV5-1 TGCGCCAGCAGCTTGAGGGCGGGAGGGGACGATACGCAGTATTTT CASSLRAGGDDTQYF
TRBJ1-3 . . TRBV4-1 TGCGCCAGCAGCCAAGATGGCGACCTCTCTGGAAACACCATATATTTT CASSQDGDLSGNTIYF
TRBJ2-1 . TRBD2 TRBV5-1 TGCGCCAGCACGCCAGCGGGGTGGGCCTACAATGAGCAGTTCTTC CASTPAGWAYNEQFF
TRBJ2-7 . TRBD2 TRBV9 TGTGCCAGCAGCCTCACTAGCGGGAGCAGCTACGAGCAGTACTTC CASSLTSGSSYEQYF
TRBJ1-5 . . TRBV4-2 TGTGCCAGCAGCCCGGGGGTCGAGTCGAATCAGCCCCAGCATTTT CASSPGVESNQPQHF
TRBJ2-2 . TRBD1 TRBV4-2 TGTGCCAGCAGCGTACAGGGGACCGGGGAGCTGTTTTTT CASSVQGTGELFF
TRBJ1-5 . . TRBV6-1 TGTGCCAGCAGTTCGGGCAATCAGCCCCAGCATTTT CASSSGNQPQHF
TRBJ2-7 . TRBD2 TRBV5-1 TGCGCCAGCAGCCAAGGAGGCGGGCTAGCGGGTGCCTACGAGCAGTACTTC CASSQGGGLAGAYEQYF
TRBJ2-6 . TRBD2 TRBV28 TGTGCCAGCAGGGCGGGAGGATCTGGGGCCAACGTCCTGACTTTC CASRAGGSGANVLTF
TRBJ2-7 . TRBD2 TRBV18 TGTGCCAGCTCACCTGTAGCGGGGGGAGGCTACGAGCAGTACTTC CASSPVAGGGYEQYF
TRBJ1-1 . TRBD1 TRBV5-1 TGCGCCAGCAGCACCGGACAGGGCGTATCTAACACTGAAGCTTTCTTT CASSTGQGVSNTEAFF
TRBJ1-4 . TRBD1 TRBV5-4 TGTGCCAGCAGCTTTCTCTCAGGGGGCGCATCGGGGGAAAAACTGTTTTTT CASSFLSGGASGEKLFF
TRBJ2-5 . TRBD1 TRBV2 TGTGCCAGCAAGATGACAGGGATCTATGAGACCCAGTACTTC CASKMTGIYETQYF
TRBJ2-7 once TRBD1 TRBV25-1 TGTGCCAGCAGTGATCCCAGACAGGGCCTCTCCTACGAGCAGTACTTC CASSDPRQGLSYEQYF
TRBJ1-1 . TRBD1 TRBV2 TGTGCCAGCAGTGACGGGACAGGGCCGACGAGGACTGAAGCTTTCTTT CASSDGTGPTRTEAFF
TRBJ1-5 . . TRBV30 TGTGCCTGGGCGGCGGGGGGGTGGCAGCCCCAGCATTTT CAWAAGGWQPQHF
TRBJ2-3 . . TRBV7-3 TGTGCCAGCAGCCAGAGGCTCCTGGATACGCAGTATTTT CASSQRLLDTQYF
TRBJ2-2 once . TRBV15 TGTGCCACCAGCAGAGATCCAGTCGCTAGCGTGAACACCGGGGAGCTGTTTTTT CATSRDPVASVNTGELFF
TRBJ2-7 . TRBD1 TRBV7-9 TGTGCCAGCAGCTTTAGGACAGGGTCTGGCGAGCAGTACTTC CASSFRTGSGEQYF
TRBJ2-7 . TRBD1 TRBV19 TGTGCCAGTAGTAAGGACAGGGAGTACGAGCAGTACTTC CASSKDREYEQYF
TRBJ2-1 . TRBD2 TRBV15 TGTGCCACCAGCAGAGATAGGGCTAGCGGGAACAATGAGCAGTTCTTC CATSRDRASGNNEQFF
TRBJ2-7 . . TRBV6-5 TGTGCCAGCAGATTCCCGGGGTCCTACGAGCAGTACTTC CASRFPGSYEQYF
TRBJ1-1 . . TRBV19 TGTGCCAGTAGTATCGGGAGGGAGAACACTGAAGCTTTCTTT CASSIGRENTEAFF
TRBJ2-7 . . TRBV11-3 TGTGCCAGCAGCGCCCCTGGGACGGGGGATTACGAGCAGTACTTC CASSAPGTGDYEQYF